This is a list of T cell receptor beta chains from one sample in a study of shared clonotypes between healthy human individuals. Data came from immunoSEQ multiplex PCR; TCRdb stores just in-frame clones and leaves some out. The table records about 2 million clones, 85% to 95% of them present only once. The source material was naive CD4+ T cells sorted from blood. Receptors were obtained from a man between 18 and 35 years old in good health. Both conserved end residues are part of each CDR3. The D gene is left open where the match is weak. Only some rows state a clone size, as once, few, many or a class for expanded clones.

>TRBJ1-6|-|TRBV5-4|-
CASSDGGAYNSPLHF
TGTGCCAGCAGCGACGGCGGAGCCTATAATTCACCCCTCCACTTT
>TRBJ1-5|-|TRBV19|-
CASSYREGNQPQHF
TGTGCCAGTAGTTACAGGGAGGGCAATCAGCCCCAGCATTTT
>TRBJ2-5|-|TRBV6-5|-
CASSYIGAGETQYF
TGTGCCAGCAGTTACATCGGGGCGGGGGAGACCCAGTACTTC
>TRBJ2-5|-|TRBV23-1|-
CASSQSGLQETQYF
TGCGCCAGCAGTCAATCGGGACTCCAAGAGACCCAGTACTTC
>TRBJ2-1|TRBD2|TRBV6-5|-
CASSWGLSSYNEQFF
TGTGCCAGCAGTTGGGGACTAAGCTCCTACAATGAGCAGTTCTTC
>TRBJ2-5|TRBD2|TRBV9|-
CASNLLGGFQGTQYF
TGTGCCAGCAACCTCTTGGGAGGGTTCCAAGGGACCCAGTACTTC
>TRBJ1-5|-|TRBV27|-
CASSLGRASNQPQHF
TGTGCCAGCAGTTTAGGCAGGGCTAGCAATCAGCCCCAGCATTTT
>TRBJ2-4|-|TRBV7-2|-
CASSLNWGIQYF
TGTGCCAGCAGCTTAAACTGGGGCATTCAGTACTTC
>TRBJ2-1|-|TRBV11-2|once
CASSLTGNEQFF
TGTGCCAGCAGCTTAACGGGGAATGAGCAGTTCTTC
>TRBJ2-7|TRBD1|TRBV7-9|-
CASSSSGTGIYEQYF
TGTGCCAGCAGCTCGTCCGGGACAGGGATATACGAGCAGTACTTC